One sample yielded the 11 T cell receptor beta chains listed below, sequenced in a study of shared clonotypes between healthy human individuals. Sequencing used immunoSEQ multiplex PCR; TCRdb keeps in-frame clones, though not all of them. The sample carries about 2.4 million clones, 93% recorded once. Sequenced sample: naive CD4+ T cells from PBMCs. Subset specified: CD45RA+ positively selected. These receptors originate from a man aged 18 to 35 in good health. Some clones in this sample may be carry-over from other donors' samples.

V and J are TRBV28 and TRBJ2-4; 7 nucleotides line up with TRBD1. V shed 5 bases and J 2 bases; nucleotides not matched to a gene: 6. Germline CDR1 and CDR2: MDHEN and SYDVKM. The CDR3 loop spans 15 amino acids. The CDR3, as DNA: TGTGCCAGCAGTACCTACAGGGGTTCCAAAAACATTCAGTACTTC. This codes for CASSTYRGSKNIQYF. The full variable domain, rest sourced from reference TRBV28 and TRBJ2-4, is DVKVTQSSRYLVKRTGEKVFLECVQDMDHENMFWYRQDPGLGLRLIYFSYDVKMKEKGDIPEGYSVSREKKERFSLILESASTNQTSMYLCASSTYRGSKNIQYFGAGTRLSVL.

V gene TRBV7-3 combines with J gene TRBJ2-2; the match to TRBD2 covers 7 bases. CDR1 and CDR2 (germline): SGHTA, FQGTGA. V lost 3 bases to trimming and J lost 4 bases; unmatched junction nucleotides: 2. The CDR3 is 14 amino acids. CDR3 coding DNA: TGTGCCAGCAGCTTTGGACTAGGCACCGGGGAGCTGTTTTTT. Protein sequence: CASSFGLGTGELFF.

Points on this clone: This CDR3 is also generated by other DNA sequences in the sample. The chain is built from TRBV5-1 and TRBJ2-7; 7 nucleotides align to TRBD1. The CDR3 is 14 residues long. The V gene's germline CDR1 is SGHRS and CDR2 YFSETQ. J lost 2 bases, V lost 3 bases, and 5 bases had no gene match. CDR3 in amino acids: CASSSSGGTYEQYF. Written as DNA, the CDR3 is TGCGCCAGCAGCTCCTCAGGGGGTACCTACGAGCAGTACTTC.

The chain recombines TRBV5-1 with TRBJ2-3; the D gene is possibly TRBD1 (5 bases). The CDR3 is 13 amino acids. V shed 5 bases and J shed 1 base, with 8 bases lying between them. Germline CDR1 is SGHRS and CDR2 is YFSETQ. CDR3 bases: TGCGCCAGCAGACAACAGGGCACAGATACGCAGTATTTT. It translates to CASRQQGTDTQYF.

This chain joins TRBV19 and TRBJ2-3; D might be TRBD2 (6 bases). Germline V lookup: CDR1 LNHDA, CDR2 SQIVND (reference sequence). The length of the CDR3 is 16 residues. V lost 7 bases and J lost 3, with 20 bases in between. For the CDR3, the DNA is TGTGCCAGTACCTATAGAGGCGGGACTTCTACAGATACGCAGTATTTT. This gives the protein CASTYRGGTSTDTQYF.

This clone was seen only a few times. This chain joins TRBV6-1 and TRBJ1-2; TRBD1 agrees at 9 bases. This CDR3 has 15 residues. Losses at the gene ends were 6 bases for V and 4 bases for J; bases not matched to a gene: 9. Germline V gives CDR1 MNHNS, CDR2 SASEGT. This CDR3 is CASRTGTGSIYGYTF. CDR3 nucleotides: TGTGCCAGCAGGACCGGGACAGGGAGCATCTATGGCTACACCTTC.

The gene calls are TRBV15 and TRBJ2-7; 9 nucleotides agree with TRBD1. This CDR3 region has 17 residues. Germline assignment: CDR1 LNHNV and CDR2 YYDKDF (reference sequence). The V segment lost 5 bases and the J segment 8 bases; nucleotides outside the gene matches: 19. The CDR3 loop is CATSRGQGLPLPSQQYF. CDR3 in DNA: TGTGCCACCAGCCGAGGACAGGGGCTCCCCCTCCCATCCCAGCAGTACTTC.

The chain joins TRBV5-6 to TRBJ1-1; 9 bases are a match to TRBD1. Germline V gene data show CDR1 as SGHDT and CDR2 as YYEEEE. The CDR3 spans 15 residues. The trim removed 5 bases at V and 0 bases at J, leaving 5 bases unmatched. The CDR3 DNA is TGTGCCAGCAGTACCGGGACAGGGATGAACACTGAAGCTTTCTTT. Translating it yields CASSTGTGMNTEAFF.

The chain recombines TRBV10-2 with TRBJ2-5, with 10 bases aligning to TRBD1. This CDR3 is built from 17 residues. Germline values: CDR1 WSHSY, CDR2 SAAADI. The J segment lost 1 base and the V segment lost 5 bases, leaving 10 bases of the junction unmatched. CDR3 coding DNA: TGCGCCAGCAGTCATGGGGGACAGGGGCTTCGCCAAGAGACCCAGTACTTC. Translated, it gives CASSHGGQGLRQETQYF.

The chain combines TRBV21-1 with TRBJ2-3; the table's D gene call, TRBD2, was not cross checked with the DNA. TRBV21-1 is a pseudogene segment. This CDR3 comprises 15 residues. CDR3 sequence (DNA): TGTGCCAGCAGCAAAAAGCTAAAAAGCACAGATACGCAGTATTTT. This codes for CASSKKLKSTDTQYF.

V usage is TRBV9 and J usage is TRBJ2-3; unclear D gene. CDR1 SGDLS and CDR2 YYNGEE come from the germline V gene. V was trimmed by 0 bases and J by 4 bases, leaving 6 bases between them. The CDR3 spans 13 residues. CDR3 DNA sequence: TGTGCCAGCAGCGTAGTATCCTCAGATACGCAGTATTTT. Protein product: CASSVVSSDTQYF.